This passage covers 9 T cell receptor beta chains from one sample sequenced in a study of cytomegalovirus exposure and HLA in healthy donors. Researchers ran the PCR with 60 Vbeta and 13 Jbeta primers. Produced via immunoSEQ multiplex PCR; TCRdb's table is partial and in-frame only. The table shows around 190,000 clones, with over 75% occurring only once. Specimen: PBMCs. These TCRs come from a woman between 45 and 65 years old in good health and CMV-seronegative.

The count of this clone is one. V and J are TRBV11-2 and TRBJ2-5, with D maybe TRBD2 (6 bases). The CDR3 loop spans 14 amino acids. Between the trimmed V and J ends, which lost 5 bases and 5 bases, there was a span of 15 bases. Germline values: CDR1 SGHAT, CDR2 FQNNGV. CDR3 sequence reads: CASSPGGGGETQYF. The CDR3 DNA reads TGTGCCAGCAGCCCCGGGGGAGGCGGGGAGACCCAGTACTTC.

The V call is TRBV5-1, the J call TRBJ2-5; no clear D gene. The CDR3 is 14 residues long. V was trimmed by 4 bases and J by 5 bases, leaving 15 bases between them. CDR1 is SGHRS, CDR2 YFSETQ, per germline. The CDR3 DNA reads TGCGCCAGCAGCCCATCCGGCCCCGGGGAGACCCAGTACTTC. It translates to CASSPSGPGETQYF.

V gene TRBV25-1 combines with J gene TRBJ1-3; 10 nucleotides line up with TRBD1. V trimming: 4 bases; J trimming: 9 bases; junction bases outside the gene matches: 9. Germline loops: CDR1 MGHDK, CDR2 SYGVNS. This CDR3 is 15 amino acids long. DNA of the CDR3: TGTGCCAGCAGTGCCGGGGACAGGGGAGTGCGCACCATATATTTT. Its translation: CASSAGDRGVRTIYF.

The V and J genes are TRBV7-8 and TRBJ1-2, with 8 bases identical to TRBD1. From germline, CDR1 is SGHVS and CDR2 FQNEAQ. V shed 1 base and J 2 bases; nucleotides not matched to a gene: 6. The CDR3 contains 16 residues. In DNA, the CDR3 is TGTGCCAGCAGCTTAGTCATAAGGACAGGGAACTATGGCTACACCTTC. Amino acid sequence: CASSLVIRTGNYGYTF.

This chain uses TRBV25-1 with TRBJ2-7; TRBD1 agrees at 7 bases. The germline CDR1 and CDR2 sequences are MGHDK and SYGVNS. The CDR3 has 16 amino acids. Losses at the gene ends were 5 bases for V and 1 base for J; bases not matched to a gene: 11. The CDR3 nucleotides are TGTGCCAGCAGTACCCCGGACAGGCCTATTTCCTACGAGCAGTACTTC. This encodes CASSTPDRPISYEQYF.

The V and J genes are TRBV5-6 and TRBJ2-3; 8 nucleotides agree with TRBD2. Germline loops: CDR1 SGHDT, CDR2 YYEEEE. This CDR3 contains 17 residues. The ends lost 2 bases at V and 0 bases at J; junction bases unmatched: 8. In DNA, the CDR3 is TGTGCCAGCAGCTTCAAGACTAGCGCACCGAGCACAGATACGCAGTATTTT. It is translated as CASSFKTSAPSTDTQYF.

The rearrangement uses TRBV7-2 and TRBJ2-2, with 7 positions matching TRBD2. Per the germline V gene, CDR1 is SGHTA and CDR2 is FQGNSA. V shed 5 bases, J shed 7 bases, and the junction held 7 bases outside the gene matches. The CDR3 has 14 amino acids. CDR3 residues: CASSPTGGSGELFF. For the CDR3, the DNA is TGTGCCAGCAGCCCAACGGGGGGAAGCGGGGAGCTGTTTTTT. The variable domain in full, with the rest retrieved from reference TRBV7-2 and TRBJ2-2, is GAGVSQSPSNKVTEKGKDVELRCDPISGHTALYWYRQSLGQGLEFLIYFQGNSAPDKSGLPSDRFSAERTGGSVSTLTIQRTQQEDSAVYLCASSPTGGSGELFFGEGSRLTVL.

This clone was detected only a few times. The chain uses TRBV5-4 and TRBJ1-2; 7 bases are a match to TRBD1. Germline V lookup: CDR1 SGHNT, CDR2 YYREEE (reference sequence). The junction had 2 bases not matched to a gene; V was cut back by 1 base and J by 2 bases. The CDR3 sequence is 14 residues long. The CDR3 protein is CASSLRGQNYGYTF. CDR3 in DNA: TGTGCCAGCAGCTTGAGGGGACAGAACTATGGCTACACCTTC.

The genes are TRBV5-4 and TRBJ1-4; possible D gene TRBD1, 6 bases. Germline assignment: CDR1 SGHNT and CDR2 YYREEE (reference sequence). Trimming removed 1 base from V and 7 bases from J, with 14 bases in between. The CDR3 totals 15 residues. The CDR3 sequence is CASSLKQGGGEKLFF. CDR3 nucleotides: TGTGCCAGCAGCTTGAAACAGGGTGGAGGTGAAAAACTGTTTTTT.